These 19 T cell receptor beta chains were sequenced from one sample in a study of graft-versus-host responses after intestinal transplantation. The protocol was immunoSEQ multiplex PCR, while the TCRdb copy is restricted to in-frame clones and leaves out a portion. Of about 120,000 clones in the sample, roughly 91% were seen once. Antigen specificity for these receptors is unknown. The specimen was unstimulated CD4+ T cells sorted from spleen or lymph node cells, collected before intestinal transplant. Receptors were obtained from a human donor who received an intestinal transplant.

V is TRBV19 and J is TRBJ1-3; a possible D gene is TRBD1 (6 bases). Germline V CDR1 and CDR2: LNHDA, SQIVND (reference sequence). V lost 7 bases, J lost 0 bases, and 16 bases lay in between. The CDR3 covers 16 residues. In DNA, the CDR3 is TGTGCCAGTACTCTCCCAGGGGATAGCTCTGGAAACACCATATATTTT. Translated, it gives CASTLPGDSSGNTIYF.

J is TRBJ2-3 and V is TRBV5-1; no clear D gene. V shed 0 bases and J shed 0 bases, with 14 bases lying between them. Germline V gene data show CDR1 as SGHRS and CDR2 as YFSETQ. The length of the CDR3 is 17 residues. CDR3 sequence (DNA): TGCGCCAGCAGCTTGGGGACGGGTGCACGGAGCACAGATACGCAGTATTTT. Protein: CASSLGTGARSTDTQYF.

This clone was counted between two and nine times. The chain uses TRBV28 and TRBJ1-5; tentatively, D is TRBD1 (6 bases). Between the trimmed V and J ends, which lost 6 bases and 5 bases, there was a span of 11 bases. CDR1 is MDHEN and CDR2 is SYDVKM in the germline V gene. This CDR3 is 13 amino acids long. The CDR3, as DNA: TGTGCCAGCAGACAGGGTATACATCAGCCCCAGCATTTT. Translated, it gives CASRQGIHQPQHF. The variable domain in full, completed from reference TRBV28 and TRBJ1-5, reads DVKVTQSSRYLVKRTGEKVFLECVQDMDHENMFWYRQDPGLGLRLIYFSYDVKMKEKGDIPEGYSVSREKKERFSLILESASTNQTSMYLCASRQGIHQPQHFGDGTRLSIL.

This clone appeared a single time. J is TRBJ2-2 and V is TRBV29-1; 9 bases are a match to TRBD2. V gave up 7 bases and J gave up 4 bases; unmatched junction bases: 13. This CDR3 spans 16 amino acids. From germline, CDR1 is SQVTM and CDR2 ANQGSEA. The chain's CDR3 is CSARPGLAVGTGELFF. In nucleotides, the CDR3 is TGCAGCGCCCGACCGGGACTAGCAGTAGGCACCGGGGAGCTGTTTTTT.

The chain carries TRBV11-2 and TRBJ2-7; unclear D gene. The CDR3 extends over 16 amino acids. V lost 5 bases, J lost 0 bases, and 17 bases lay in between. From germline, CDR1 is SGHAT and CDR2 FQNNGV. The CDR3 loop is CASSPIPQRSSYEQYF. The CDR3 region has the DNA TGTGCCAGCAGCCCTATACCGCAGAGGAGCTCCTACGAGCAGTACTTC. Full variable domain (outside the CDR3, taken from reference TRBV11-2 and TRBJ2-7): EAGVAQSPRYKIIEKRQSVAFWCNPISGHATLYWYQQILGQGPKLLIQFQNNGVVDDSQLPKDRFSAERLKGVDSTLKIQPAKLEDSAVYLCASSPIPQRSSYEQYFGPGTRLTVT.

The chain is built from TRBV5-4 and TRBJ2-2; 8 bases are a match to TRBD2. Germline CDR1 SGHNT, CDR2 YYREEE (reference sequence). CDR3 length: 18 amino acids. V dropped 3 bases and J dropped 3; count of bases not matched to a gene: 13. The chain's CDR3 is CASSSWVSGILDTGELFF. CDR3 DNA: TGTGCCAGCAGCTCCTGGGTTAGCGGGATTTTAGACACCGGGGAGCTGTTTTTT.

The gene calls are TRBV18 and TRBJ1-2, with D unclear. Per the germline V gene, CDR1 is KGHSH and CDR2 is LQKENI. CDR3 length equals 13 residues. Trimming pared 0 bases from V and 4 bases from J, leaving 6 bases between. The CDR3 region has the DNA TGTGCCAGCTCACCACCGGGAGGCTATGGCTACACCTTC. It codes for CASSPPGGYGYTF.

This clone was found a few times. The rearrangement joins TRBV10-2 to TRBJ2-7; no firm D call. Germline CDR1 WSHSY, CDR2 SAAADI. The CDR3 is 14 residues long. The germline V and J ends were trimmed by 6 bases and 0 bases, with 12 bases remaining between them. CDR3 nucleotide sequence: TGCGCCAGCAGCCCCGACTGGACCTCCTACGAGCAGTACTTC. This codes for CASSPDWTSYEQYF.

For the CDR3, the DNA is TGTGCCAGCAGTACAGGGGTGGGTCAGCCCCAGCATTTT. This encodes CASSTGVGQPQHF. The rearrangement links TRBV2 to TRBJ1-5, with 7 nucleotides matching TRBD1. The CDR3 sequence is 13 residues long. Germline lookup yields CDR1 SNHLY and CDR2 FYNNEI. V trimming: 5 bases; J trimming: 6 bases; junction bases outside the gene matches: 4. The entire variable domain, with the rest obtained from reference TRBV2 and TRBJ1-5, is as follows: EPEVTQTPSHQVTQMGQEVILRCVPISNHLYFYWYRQILGQKVEFLVSFYNNEISEKSEIFDDQFSVERPDGSNFTLKIRSTKLEDSAMYFCASSTGVGQPQHFGDGTRLSIL.

The chain carries TRBV5-1 and TRBJ1-4, with D maybe TRBD1 (5 bases). CDR1 and CDR2 from the germline V gene are SGHRS and YFSETQ. This CDR3 is built from 14 residues. V was cut by 2 bases and J by 8 bases, with 13 bases left in between. CDR3 in amino acids: CASSFGGSKEKLFF. In DNA, the CDR3 is TGCGCCAGCAGCTTCGGGGGATCAAAGGAAAAACTGTTTTTT.

This clone was seen a few times. V usage is TRBV19 and J usage is TRBJ1-2; 7 nucleotides align to TRBD1. Germline values: CDR1 LNHDA, CDR2 SQIVND (reference sequence). The J segment lost 0 bases and the V segment lost 3 bases, leaving 7 bases of the junction unmatched. The CDR3 totals 16 residues. CDR3 in amino acids: CASSIGPDRANYGYTF. CDR3 coding DNA: TGTGCCAGTAGTATCGGTCCCGACAGGGCTAACTATGGCTACACCTTC.

The gene calls are TRBV7-8 and TRBJ2-3, with D unresolved. Germline V gene lookup returns CDR1 SGHVS and CDR2 FQNEAQ. V was clipped by 1 base and J by 3 bases, with 5 bases between them. CDR3 length: 13 amino acids. The CDR3 DNA is TGTGCCAGCAGCTTAGGACGGACAGATACGCAGTATTTT. Its translation: CASSLGRTDTQYF. The full variable domain, completed using reference TRBV7-8 and TRBJ2-3, is GAGVSQSPRYKVAKRGQDVALRCDPISGHVSLFWYQQALGQGPEFLTYFQNEAQLDKSGLPSDRFFAERPEGSVSTLKIQRTQQEDSAVYLCASSLGRTDTQYFGPGTRLTVL.

V and J are TRBV4-2 and TRBJ2-1; 10 bases line up with TRBD2. V lost 0 bases to trimming and J lost 5 bases; unmatched junction nucleotides: 4. Per germline, CDR1 LGHNA and CDR2 YNFKEQ. This CDR3 region has 16 residues. DNA for the CDR3: TGTGCCAGCAGCCAAGATCAAGCGGGAGGGAACAATGAGCAGTTCTTC. It codes for CASSQDQAGGNNEQFF.

The chain links TRBV5-6 to TRBJ1-2; 7 bases are a match to TRBD1. V lost 2 bases to trimming and J lost 8 bases; unmatched junction nucleotides: 6. Germline values: CDR1 SGHDT, CDR2 YYEEEE. This CDR3 comprises 13 residues. The CDR3 DNA sequence: TGTGCCAGCAGCTTTCCCGACAGGGTAGGCTACACCTTC. Translation gives CASSFPDRVGYTF.

The chain joins TRBV7-6 to TRBJ2-1; TRBD2 matches 11 bases. V trimming: 5 bases; J trimming: 5 bases; junction bases outside the gene matches: 11. This CDR3 region has 17 residues. Germline values: CDR1 SGHVS, CDR2 FNYEAQ. CDR3 DNA sequence: TGTGCCAGCAGCGGAAAGATCGGGACTAGCGGAAACAATGAGCAGTTCTTC. Encoded protein: CASSGKIGTSGNNEQFF.

The CDR3 spells CASSAGRTYEQYF. In DNA, the CDR3 is TGTGCCAGCAGTGCCGGGAGAACCTACGAGCAGTACTTC. This sequence joins TRBV6-5 and TRBJ2-7; a possible D gene is TRBD2 (6 bases). Germline V gene data show CDR1 as MNHEY and CDR2 as SVGAGI. V shed 5 bases and J shed 2 bases, with 10 bases lying between them. The CDR3 covers 13 residues.

The rearrangement uses TRBV9 and TRBJ1-2, with TRBD1 matching over 7 bases. This CDR3 is built from 14 residues. V trimming: 0 bases; J trimming: 8 bases; junction bases outside the gene matches: 7. The V gene's germline CDR1 is SGDLS and CDR2 YYNGEE. In nucleotides, the CDR3 is TGTGCCAGCAGCGTAGAGGGGGCGCGTCGGGGCTACACCTTC. This sequence encodes CASSVEGARRGYTF.

This clone was seen only a few times. The chain is built from TRBV5-8 and TRBJ1-5, with D unclear. Looked up from germline, CDR1 is SGHTS and CDR2 is YDEGEE. Trimming took off 1 base at V and 4 bases at J, with 9 bases between the two ends. The CDR3 has 14 amino acids. The CDR3: CASSLQVLNQPQHF. CDR3 nucleotides: TGTGCCAGCAGCTTGCAGGTCCTTAATCAGCCCCAGCATTTT.

The V gene is TRBV11-2, the J gene TRBJ1-2, with a possible D match to TRBD1 (6 bases). The CDR3 has 18 residues. Between the trimmed V and J ends, which lost 3 bases and 1 base, there was a span of 21 bases. From germline, CDR1 is SGHAT and CDR2 FQNNGV. CDR3 residues: CASSLGSRTVRDNYGYTF. As DNA, the CDR3 is TGTGCCAGCAGCTTGGGTTCGCGGACAGTGAGGGATAACTATGGCTACACCTTC.